This entry is about one T cell receptor beta chain. As yet, its antigen is unknown. This sample was included in a study of cytomegalovirus exposure and HLA in healthy donors. The PCR contained 60 Vbeta and 13 Jbeta primers. Clones were sequenced by immunoSEQ multiplex PCR, and TCRdb holds only the in-frame ones, with some missing. The data show under 200,000 clones, with 65% to 80% seen just once and around 0.69% held by the top ten. V lost 0 bases and J 0 bases, leaving 7 bases between the germline ends. Germline loops: CDR1 SGDLS, CDR2 YYNGEE. This CDR3 region has 15 residues. Findings of the study overall: In an earlier analysis, productive rearrangement rates for most beta V segments clustered near 87% or 30%.

The TCR comes from a woman aged 40 to 55 in good health and CMV-seronegative. V is TRBV9 and J is TRBJ2-4, with D possibly TRBD2 on 5 matching bases. Material: PBMCs. The CDR3 coding sequence is TGTGCCAGCAGCGTAGGAGGACTAGCCAAAAACATTCAGTACTTC. This gives the protein CASSVGGLAKNIQYF.